Detailed here is one T cell receptor beta chain. Its antigen is unknown. Germline V gene data show CDR1 as SQVTM and CDR2 as ANQGSEA. This CDR3 spans 12 amino acids. Deletions cut 5 bases from V and 1 base from J, with 8 bases between. Time point denoted: week 35, safety follow-up. With topical imiquimod, each dose of the vaccine consisted of 300 ug of mutant IDH1 20-mer peptide. Patients received eight vaccinations in weeks 1, 3, 5, 7, 11, 15, 19, 23. Diagnosis in the donors showed new WHO grade 3 or 4 astrocytomas that were IDH1-mutant and ATRX-lost. Clones were read by immunoSEQ multiplex PCR, and TCRdb kept only the in-frame ones, dropping some. The sample lists tens of thousands of clones, 84% occurring once. This entry comes from a study of a mutant IDH1 vaccine in newly diagnosed glioma. The study, taken as a whole, reports: Patients mounted vaccine-induced immune responses in approximately 93% of cases. Pseudoprogression looked unconnected to shifts in top peripheral T cell clonotypes.

The gene calls are TRBV29-1 and TRBJ1-1, with D perhaps TRBD1 (6 bases). The source was PBMCs, collected from a glioma patient whose treatment included an IDH1 peptide vaccine. The source of this sequence is a man younger than 30 with glioma. This chain's CDR3 is CSVIQGNTEAFF. CDR3 DNA sequence: TGCAGCGTTATACAGGGGAACACTGAAGCTTTCTTT. Filled out from reference TRBV29-1 and TRBJ1-1, the complete variable domain reads SAVISQKPSRDICQRGTSLTIQCQVDSQVTMMFWYRQQPGQSLTLIATANQGSEATYESGFVIDKFPISRPNLTFSTLTVSNMSPEDSSIYLCSVIQGNTEAFFGQGTRLTVV.